The present TCR beta chain was sequenced within a study of cytomegalovirus exposure and HLA in healthy donors (dated by TCRdb to 2016 to 2017). Concerning the study at large: In an earlier analysis of fewer than 750 of the donors, 250 to 350 Gb of sequence data and 90 million to 120 million unique TCR beta sequences from 150 million to 200 million T cells were reported. Approximately 300 gigabases of sequencing data and 75 million to 85 million unique TCR sequences made up an early release that covered approximately 700 HLA-typed donors. Along with the roughly 700-subject first cohort, a separate validation cohort of over a hundred different subjects was used. Class I and class II HLA loci were covered by the typing at four-digit resolution. A later genetic analysis used genome-wide SNP genotypes for about three fifths of the 666 donors, treating that subset as a discovery cohort. The T cell repertoires of roughly 660 subjects were profiled by immunosequencing and related to cytomegalovirus serostatus. Rather than drawing on any new phenotypic data, the later analysis identified candidate immune exposures from TCR beta sequences and the way those sequences occurred across donors. To study patterns of TCR occurrence, a later analysis re-analyzed previously published TCR beta repertoires from 666 donors and added high-resolution HLA genotyping. The study combined high-throughput TCR immunosequencing, statistical association of individual TCRs with disease status, and machine learning to predict cytomegalovirus infection status. Of the 350 to 400 genotyped donors, approximately 82% fell in the genetic ancestry cluster associated with self-reported Caucasian donors. On average, roughly 240,000 unique TCR beta nucleotide sequences were sequenced per donor among more than 350 genotyped donors of the cohort, with about 17% of those sequences being non-productive. An earlier analysis of some 500 of the donors used high-throughput TCR beta sequencing to judge whether each TCR beta V gene segment behaved as functional or pseudogenic. Every discovery cohort repertoire had been produced on one sequencing platform. Alongside the repertoire data, information on donor age, sex, ethnicity and CMV serostatus was compiled. The aim of the study was to test whether cataloging public T cell receptors could identify signatures of past pathogen exposure. The number of donors typed differed by locus, with 629-630 for A, B, C, DRB1 and DQB1, about 500 for DQA1, over 600 for DPA1, and around 450 for DPB1. Roughly five DR-DQ haplotypes were treated as single units for association and clustering because of strong linkage in the cohort.

The research as a whole found: For the cohort, immune exposure information was limited to CMV serostatus. An association between a missense DCLRE1C variant and V-gene and J-gene trimming of TCR beta chains was found in a later genetic analysis and replicated in an independent cohort. The earlier analysis of nearly 600 of the donors excluded seventeen rarely observed V segments, including chromosome 9 orphons, because counts were too low. Most TCR sequences were observed very rarely across donors, whereas some public TCRs were present in many individuals. Linkage disequilibrium might explain the correlated functional status among segregating V segments, but an unknown experimental factor could not be ruled out. When HLA alleles, especially DR and DQ, strongly co-occurred, TCR associations were difficult to assign to individual alleles. The authors suggested that the approach could potentially be generalized to other disease states and immunological phenotypes. In a later analysis, HLA-associated TCR beta chains showed more clonal expansion and lower generation probabilities than non-associated chains that were equally common. The cohort was sequenced for TCR beta chains only, and without alpha or paired-chain data the features that could be detected were limited. A later analysis found that TCR association rates varied across HLA loci, with DRB1 alleles showing the most associated TCRs and HLA-C alleles the fewest. In a later analysis, over 15,000 TCR beta sequences were associated with specific HLA alleles at a false discovery rate of 0.05. In an earlier analysis of approximately 590 of the donors, most TCR beta V segments were observed in productive rearrangements about 87% or about 30% of the time, broadly matching IMGT annotations. Cytomegalovirus status was reported to be diagnosed by the classifier with high specificity and sensitivity in both the original and validation cohorts. According to a later analysis, parvovirus B19, influenza, CMV and Epstein-Barr virus appeared linked to several top co-occurrence clusters. In the study, around 150 TCR beta chains were listed as associated with cytomegalovirus. A further reported finding was that TCR beta sequences accurately predicted the HLA-A and HLA-B alleles for most subjects in the first cohort. In vitro tests confirmed that a few of the cytomegalovirus-associated TCR beta chains recognize cytomegalovirus antigens. Compared with the approximately 700-donor mean, donors in an Asian-associated ancestry cluster had fewer N-insertions in productive TCRs, according to a later genetic analysis. The sequencing pipeline was judged likely to have produced a cluster of highly shared sequence variants as a technical artifact. Because some donors lacked HLA typing at each locus, the association tests relied only on the typed subset. Sequencing depth was assumed to be roughly uniform across donors in the presence/absence analyses, though that assumption may not hold. The 87-base-pair reads could not distinguish some IMGT-functional V segments, including TRBV6-2 and TRBV6-3, so those segments were excluded. In a later analysis, most CMV-associated TCR beta chains were found to appear HLA-restricted, with HLA associations seemingly driven largely by CMV exposure.

Library generation was performed with the immunoSEQ multiplex PCR assay. The multiplex PCR relied on a mix of 60 forward primers for TCR Vbeta segments and 13 reverse primers for TCR Jbeta segments. A multiplex PCR assay on genomic DNA amplified the CDR3 region of rearranged TCR beta genes. The Illumina HiSeq System was used to sequence the amplified TCR beta libraries as 87-base-pair reads. As for the original processing: A later analysis tallied 70 million to 100 million unique TCR beta chains across the approximately 670 repertoires, and around 9.9 million of those chains were shared by two or more donors. A nearest-neighbor algorithm error-corrected the raw reads and collapsed the reads into unique sequences, merging closely related sequences to remove PCR and sequencing errors. Alignment of CDR3 sequences to IMGT reference sequences was used to assign V, D and J gene segments. For a sequence to be retained, at least a six-nucleotide match to both a V gene segment and a J gene segment was required. A rearrangement was called productive if the CDR3 had no stop codons and remained in frame with V and J, and every other rearrangement was called non-productive. CDR3 was defined by IMGT convention, running from the second conserved V-encoded cysteine to the conserved J-encoded phenylalanine. The earlier analysis of about 590 of the donors excluded sequences that lacked an unambiguous match to a single V gene segment. In an earlier analysis of 450 to 700 of the donors, V segments were called functional above 56.7% productive rearrangements and were called segregating when the between-donor standard deviation exceeded 5%. A statistical classification framework was built to diagnose cytomegalovirus status from the catalog of TCR beta chain sequences. In a later analysis, V and J genes were assigned by comparing TCR nucleotide sequences against IMGT/GENE-DB human TR gene sequences. The TCRdist pipeline was used in a later analysis to assign CDR3 sequences and most-parsimonious VDJ recombination scenarios. In a later analysis, each TCR beta chain was defined by its CDR3 amino acid sequence together with its V-gene family, and reads without a unique V-gene family were excluded. To address suspected cross-contamination and a sequencing artifact, a later analysis removed several hundred highly shared, low-generation-probability nucleotide sequences. A later analysis calculated a clonal expansion index for each public chain from normalized within-repertoire ranks of inferred template counts. In a later analysis, generation probabilities were computed with a VDJ recombination model fitted to out-of-frame rearrangements, and the resulting probabilities were checked against IGoR. In a later analysis, TCR-TCR, TCR-HLA and TCR-CMV co-occurrence was scored with hypergeometric tests, and a repertoire-size bias correction was applied to TCR pairs. In a later analysis, false discovery rates were estimated by permuting HLA or CMV assignments 20 times. In a later analysis, co-occurring TCRs were grouped with DBSCAN, and TCRdist sequence similarity was added when clustering was performed within HLA-allele-positive subsets. For co-occurrence clustering, repertoires with fewer than 30,000 or more than 120,000 public chains were excluded, along with roughly 5 repertoires with anomalous nucleotide sharing. Not all clones reach the TCRdb copy of this immuneACCESS table, which keeps in-frame sequences only. Checked studies attribute under half of the gap to unresolved V genes and leave the rest unexplained. Clone size and V and J calls were adopted from that table, with D and trimming inferred from the DNA. The sample data list 160,000 or so clones, and around 72% of these were observed just once. Approximately 6.8% of the sample is taken by the ten largest.

In total, more than 500 healthy bone marrow donors made up the cohort. At the time of sampling, every cohort member was nominally healthy, though immune exposures that went unrecorded were likely present. The donor tested CMV seropositive, placing the donor among the 290 or so seropositive members of the cohort. A peripheral blood sample was collected from each donor, and TCR beta sequencing was performed on peripheral blood mononuclear cells. Genomic DNA was extracted from the blood cell samples with the Qiagen DNeasy Blood Extraction Kit. As regards this clone: No cognate antigen has been identified for it. No base-level quality is on record; no much larger clone is a single base apart.

The CDR3 runs 15 residues from the cysteine to the phenylalanine. Only the CDR3 portion is preserved as DNA: 45 bases, with reading frame beginning at the first base. The rearrangement combines TRBV21-1 with TRBJ2-1; whether TRBD2, the table's D call, matches the DNA was not checked. TRBV21-1 is described as a pseudogene. The sequence came from a woman in her forties in good health and CMV-seropositive. Specimen: PBMCs. The sequenced DNA is TGTGCCAGCAGCAAAGGGGGACTAGCGCAAGATGAGCAGTTCTTC. Its coded protein is CASSKGGLAQDEQFF.